This T cell receptor beta chain was retrieved from a study of blood T cell repertoires in COVID-19. Repertoires were generated with immunoSEQ multiplex PCR, while TCRdb's copy carries only in-frame clones and drops some. Among roughly 180,000 clones, over 70% were seen once, and the ten largest hold 5.6%. Categorization into cohorts depended on clinical history that participants reported. Germline assignment: CDR1 SGHRS and CDR2 YFSETQ. There are 16 residues in the CDR3. Losses at the gene ends were 4 bases for V and 0 bases for J; bases not matched to a gene: 8. This chain connects TRBV5-1 to TRBJ2-3, with 7 bases identical to TRBD2. The TCR was taken from a woman between 40 and 55 years old with acute COVID-19. The source material was PBMCs or T cells enriched from blood (not recorded which). The CDR3 bases are TGCGCCAGCAGCGGGGCAGCGGGGCCTAGCACAGATACGCAGTATTTT. Translation: CASSGAAGPSTDTQYF.